The T cell receptor (beta chain) under discussion was sequenced for a study of shared clonotypes between healthy human individuals. As for the study in general: A donor's plate count was three for CD4 naive and three for CD4 memory; CD8 naive had two and CD8 memory one.

Germline CDR1 reads SGDLS; CDR2 reads YYNGEE. This CDR3 has 17 amino acids. J gave up 6 bases and V 7 bases, and 12 bases lay outside the gene matches. Sequencing was performed with immunoSEQ multiplex PCR; in TCRdb, only in-frame clones are kept and a portion is missing. The repertoire consists of around 1,900,000 clones, with about 93% occurring once and the leading ten covering about 1.6%. Naive CD8 cells lacked CD45RO, underwent positive selection for CCR7 and left out terminally differentiated effector memory CD45RA+ cells. Sequenced: naive CD8+ T cells from PBMCs. The receptor was derived from a man younger than 30 in good health. Some clones in this sample may be carry-over from other donors' samples. The chain employs TRBV9 and TRBJ2-2, with 13 bases identical to TRBD2. The chain's CDR3 is CASGVGLAGVLAGELFF. The CDR3 DNA is TGTGCCAGCGGTGTCGGACTAGCGGGAGTCTTAGCCGGGGAGCTGTTTTTT.